This T cell receptor (beta chain) was documented in a study of blood T cell repertoires in COVID-19. The CDR3 has 15 amino acids. The V gene end was trimmed by 3 bases and the J gene end by 2 bases; junction bases not matched to a gene: 7. Germline-derived CDR1 and CDR2 are SGHKS and YYEKEE (reference sequence). This table comes from immunoSEQ multiplex PCR, and its TCRdb copy is limited to in-frame clones, with some not included. The sample has under 200,000 clones, about 83% seen once. This clone was detected only a few times. The receptor was isolated from an elderly woman with COVID-19, enrolled during active disease. The sequenced material came from peripheral blood. The chain carries TRBV5-5 and TRBJ2-5; 7 bases agree with TRBD1. This chain's CDR3 is CASSSPGQLQETQYF. The CDR3 DNA reads TGTGCCAGCAGCTCCCCGGGACAGCTTCAAGAGACCCAGTACTTC. The full variable domain, in which reference TRBV5-5 and TRBJ2-5 provide the parts outside the CDR3, is DAGVTQSPTHLIKTRGQQVTLRCSPISGHKSVSWYQQVLGQGPQFIFQYYEKEERGRGNFPDRFSARQFPNYSSELNVNALLLGDSALYLCASSSPGQLQETQYFGPGTRLLVL.